This T cell receptor beta chain was sequenced in a study of cytomegalovirus exposure and HLA in healthy donors (dated by TCRdb to 2016 to 2017). For context, the study as a whole: In an earlier analysis of about 560 of the donors, 276 Gb of sequence data and 90 million to 130 million unique TCR beta sequences from about 180 million T cells were reported. An early release that covered about 640 HLA-typed donors contained approximately 300 gigabases of sequencing data and around 85 million unique TCR sequences. The genetic ancestry cluster associated with self-reported Caucasian donors included 81% of the approximately 430 genotyped donors. The study aimed to test whether cataloging public T cell receptors could reveal signatures of past pathogen exposure. The T cell repertoires of several hundred subjects were profiled by immunosequencing and related to cytomegalovirus serostatus. A separate validation cohort of 100 to 150 different subjects was used in addition to the roughly 620-subject first cohort. High-throughput TCR immunosequencing, statistical association of individual TCRs with disease status, and machine learning were combined to predict cytomegalovirus infection status. A later analysis re-examined previously published TCR beta repertoires from roughly 720 donors and added high-resolution HLA genotyping to investigate patterns of TCR occurrence. Rather than drawing on any new phenotypic data, the later analysis identified candidate immune exposures from TCR beta sequences and the way those sequences occurred across donors. An earlier analysis of fewer than 700 of the donors applied high-throughput TCR beta sequencing to assess whether each TCR beta V gene segment acted as functional or pseudogenic. Alongside the repertoire data, information on donor age, sex, ethnicity and CMV serostatus was compiled. In a later genetic analysis, genome-wide SNP genotypes for about 65% of the roughly 700 donors were used, and that subset was treated as a discovery cohort. All discovery cohort repertoires had been generated on a single sequencing platform. HLA typing covered class I and class II loci at four-digit resolution. The number of donors typed differed by locus, with roughly 629-640 for A, B, C, DRB1 and DQB1, over 500 for DQA1, about 610 for DPA1, and some 440 for DPB1. About five DR-DQ haplotypes were treated as single units for association and clustering because of strong linkage in the cohort. Among about 410 genotyped donors of the cohort, an average of approximately 200,000 unique TCR beta nucleotide sequences was sequenced per donor, of which about 18% were non-productive. Broad study findings and their caveats: A further reported finding was that TCR beta sequences accurately predicted the HLA-A and HLA-B alleles for most subjects in the first cohort. A later analysis found that HLA-associated TCR beta chains were more clonally expanded and had lower generation probabilities than equally common non-associated chains. The classifier was reported to diagnose cytomegalovirus status with high specificity and sensitivity in both the original and validation cohorts. It was suggested by the authors that the approach could potentially be generalized to other disease states and immunological phenotypes. In this cohort, only TCR beta chains were sequenced, and detectable features were limited by the absence of alpha or paired-chain data. In the study, around 150 TCR beta chains were listed as associated with cytomegalovirus. Some IMGT-functional V segments, including TRBV6-2 and TRBV6-3, could not be told apart with the 87-base-pair reads, so those segments were excluded. According to a later analysis, TCR association rates differed among HLA loci, with DRB1 alleles showing the most associated TCRs and HLA-C alleles showing the fewest. Because HLA typing was missing for some donors at each locus, association tests included only the typed subset. According to a later analysis, parvovirus B19, influenza, CMV and Epstein-Barr virus appeared linked to several top co-occurrence clusters. A group of highly shared sequence variants was considered likely to be a technical artifact of the sequencing pipeline. Roughly uniform sequencing depth across donors was assumed in presence/absence analyses, although this assumption may not hold. At a false discovery rate of 0.05, a later analysis linked roughly 17,000 TCR beta sequences to specific HLA alleles. Across donors, most TCR sequences were observed very rarely, whereas some public TCRs were present in many individuals. Most CMV-associated TCR beta chains appeared to be HLA-restricted in a later analysis, and the HLA associations seemed to be driven largely by CMV exposure. Correlated functional status among segregating V segments might reflect linkage disequilibrium, but an unknown experimental factor could not be ruled out. Broadly in line with IMGT annotations, most TCR beta V segments showed up in productive rearrangements about 87% or about 30% of the time in an earlier analysis of around 600 of the donors. A few of the identified cytomegalovirus-associated TCR beta chains were confirmed in vitro to be specific for cytomegalovirus antigens. Approximately 16 rarely observed V segments, including chromosome 9 orphons, were excluded from the earlier analysis of 550 to 700 of the donors because counts were too low. When HLA alleles, especially DR and DQ, strongly co-occurred, attributing TCR associations to individual alleles was difficult. A later genetic analysis reported fewer N-insertions in productive TCRs among donors in an Asian-associated ancestry cluster than the roughly 670-donor mean. A later genetic analysis associated a missense DCLRE1C variant with V-gene and J-gene trimming of TCR beta chains, and an independent cohort replicated the association. The only immune exposure information available for the cohort was CMV serostatus.

V sheds 3 bases and J sheds 4 bases, leaving 20 bases between their ends. From the germline V gene (reference sequence), CDR1 is SGHNT and CDR2 is YYREEE. From cysteine to phenylalanine, the CDR3 is 17 amino acids long. The only DNA kept is the CDR3, 51 bases in frame from the first base. The cohort was made up of several hundred healthy bone marrow donors. All cohort members were sampled while nominally healthy, although unrecorded immune exposures were likely present. The donor was CMV seronegative and was included in the group of a few hundred seronegative cohort members. A peripheral blood sample was collected from each donor, and TCR beta sequencing was performed on peripheral blood mononuclear cells. Genomic DNA was extracted from the blood cell samples with the Qiagen DNeasy Blood Extraction Kit. This clone occurred once. Its antigen remains undetermined. Base qualities are missing; no much larger clone stands one base away.

The library was produced with the immunoSEQ multiplex PCR assay. A mixture of 60 forward primers for TCR Vbeta segments and 13 reverse primers for TCR Jbeta segments was used in the multiplex PCR. A multiplex PCR assay on genomic DNA amplified the CDR3 region of rearranged TCR beta genes. On the Illumina HiSeq System, the amplified TCR beta libraries were sequenced as 87-base-pair reads. The authors' pipeline ran thus. Across the 640 or so repertoires, a later analysis counted 60 million to 90 million unique TCR beta chains, about 10 million of which were shared by at least two donors. Raw reads were error-corrected and collapsed into unique sequences with a nearest-neighbor algorithm that merged closely related sequences to remove PCR and sequencing errors. To assign V, D and J gene segments, CDR3 sequences were aligned to IMGT reference sequences. For a sequence to be retained, a match of at least six nucleotides to both a V gene segment and a J gene segment was required. Rearrangements were classified as productive when the CDR3 lacked stop codons and remained in frame with V and J, and all other rearrangements were classified as non-productive. CDR3 was defined by IMGT convention, running from the second conserved V-encoded cysteine to the conserved J-encoded phenylalanine. Sequences without an unambiguous match to a single V gene segment were excluded from the earlier analysis of a few hundred of the donors. In an earlier analysis of 450 to 700 of the donors, V segments were called functional above 56.7% productive rearrangements and were called segregating when the between-donor standard deviation exceeded 5%. A statistical classification framework was developed to diagnose cytomegalovirus status using the catalog of TCR beta chain sequences. V and J gene assignment, in a later analysis, came from comparing TCR nucleotide sequences with IMGT/GENE-DB human TR gene sequences. The TCRdist pipeline was used in a later analysis to assign CDR3 sequences and most-parsimonious VDJ recombination scenarios. In a later analysis, every TCR beta chain was defined by the combination of its CDR3 amino acid sequence and its V-gene family, and reads without a unique V-gene family were dropped. A later analysis removed 450 to 600 highly shared, low-generation-probability nucleotide sequences to deal with suspected cross-contamination and a sequencing artifact. A later analysis calculated a clonal expansion index for each public chain from normalized within-repertoire ranks of inferred template counts. A later analysis computed generation probabilities with a VDJ recombination model fitted to out-of-frame rearrangements, and checked the results against IGoR. In a later analysis, hypergeometric tests were used to score TCR-TCR, TCR-HLA and TCR-CMV co-occurrence, with a repertoire-size bias correction applied to TCR pairs. To estimate false discovery rates, a later analysis permuted the HLA or CMV assignments 20 times. In a later analysis, co-occurring TCRs were grouped with DBSCAN, and TCRdist sequence similarity was added when clustering was performed within HLA-allele-positive subsets. For co-occurrence clustering, repertoires with fewer than 30,000 or more than 120,000 public chains were excluded, along with 4 to 6 repertoires with anomalous nucleotide sharing. In TCRdb, the immuneACCESS table is reduced to in-frame sequences with V and J assigned. These tables do not hold every clone; where another copy was compared, an unresolved V gene accounts for under half, and the others remain unexplained. The V and J calls and clone size come from that table; D and trimming were worked out from the DNA. Counted in this sample were 130,000 or so clones; around three fifths of them appeared once. Of the sample, 1.8% falls within the top ten clones.

The chain uses TRBV5-4 and TRBJ2-1; the D region possibly corresponds to TRBD2 (7 bases align). The clonotype comes from a male donor in good health and CMV-seronegative. The sample comprised PBMCs. The DNA reads TGTGCCAGCAGCTCCGAATGGGGGGGGGCAATTTACAATGAGCAGTTCTTC. Its protein product is CASSSEWGGAIYNEQFF.